This record covers a single T cell receptor beta chain. This receptor's antigen is unknown. The sample holds no much larger clone one base away, and base qualities are not on file. This specimen comes from a study of OX40 agonist ivuxolimab in advanced cancers. About the investigation overall: The costimulatory receptor OX40 (CD134) was targeted by ivuxolimab, a fully human IgG2 agonistic monoclonal antibody. Patients were allowed to have had prior anti-PD-1, anti-PD-L1 or anti-CTLA-4 therapy, and approximately 41% of the dose-escalation patients had previously received checkpoint inhibitors. Of the approximately 54 patients in dose escalation, some 20 had hepatocellular carcinoma, about 15 had melanoma, 9 had renal cell carcinoma and 9 had head and neck cancer. Intravenous ivuxolimab was administered to patients every 2 weeks at six dose levels: 0.01, 0.1, 0.3, 1.5, 3 and 10 mg/kg. The point of sequencing TCRbeta in the periphery was to test whether ivuxolimab changed TCR sequence diversity and drove clonal T-cell expansion. In the dose-escalation cohort, around four fifths of patients were male, and the mean age was approximately 60 years, with a range of about 23 to 85. The monotherapy dose-escalation portion (N ≈ 56 patients) of the phase I ivuxolimab trial is reported in the paper. Three dose-escalation patients achieved partial responses, one with hepatocellular carcinoma and two with cutaneous melanoma. General study outcomes and caveats: The antigen specificity of the peripheral T cells that underwent clonal expansion was not determined. Low levels of normalized T-cell clonal expansion were also seen in some patients who did not respond. At doses of 0.1 to 3.0 mg/kg, clonal expansion of both CD4+ and CD8+ T cells in blood was seen between baseline and week 6. In the 0.1-3.0 mg/kg groups, partial responders were among the patients with the lowest normalized peripheral clonal expansion, particularly in CD8+ T cells. After ivuxolimab, expanded clones were on average more numerous among CD8+ T cells than among CD4+ T cells.

Patients with autoimmune disease history or receiving systemic immunosuppression were excluded from the trial. Peripheral blood for TCR sequencing was drawn from every dose cohort at baseline, at cycle 4 day 1 and at cycle 7 day 1. Samples came from an open-label, multicenter, first-in-human phase I dose-escalation trial of ivuxolimab. Adults with locally advanced or metastatic melanoma, renal cell, hepatocellular, or head and neck squamous cell carcinoma were enrolled in the trial. Before TCR sequencing, CD4+ T cells and CD8+ T cells were sorted from peripheral blood as separate populations. Genomic DNA was isolated from the sorted cells so that the TCRbeta CDR3 region could be sequenced. TCRbeta CDR3 regions were sequenced using the immunoSEQ Assay. The immuneACCESS repertoire file appears here via TCRdb, limited to in-frame rearrangements. These files lack a portion of the clones; in checked studies, under half of the deficit traces to unresolved V genes, and the cause of the others is not known. In this sample the table shows 71,000 or so clones, 86% of which occur a single time. About 0.75% of the sample lies in the top ten.

For this chain, trimming is 2 bases at the V end and 2 bases at the J end, and the number of junction bases without a gene match is 6. The CDR1 and CDR2 encoded by the germline V gene are SGHTA and FQGNSA. From the cysteine through the phenylalanine, the CDR3 covers 16 amino acids. Of the read, only the CDR3 DNA is kept; its 48 bases are in frame from base 1. The material sequenced was CD4+ or CD8+ T cells sorted from blood, taken in a trial of the OX40 agonist ivuxolimab. This chain is built from TRBV7-2 and TRBJ2-3; the junction holds 8 bases that match TRBD2. This TCR came from an adult with an advanced solid tumor such as melanoma, head and neck, liver or kidney cancer. The DNA sequence follows: TGTGCCAGCAGCTTAAACGGCGGGGGGAACACAGATACGCAGTATTTT. It is translated as CASSLNGGGNTDTQYF.